This TCR beta chain is drawn from a study of OX40 agonist ivuxolimab in advanced cancers. This clone was counted once. Its antigen is not known. This CDR3 has 13 amino acids. Germline CDR1 MNHEY, CDR2 SVGAGI. Trimming stripped 2 bases from V and 4 bases from J, with 8 bases between. General observations from the study: The CD4+ and CD8+ T cells in the blood had expanded clonally by week 6 at 0.1 to 3.0 mg/kg.

Data came from immunoSEQ multiplex PCR; TCRdb stores just in-frame clones and leaves some out. The data hold roughly 52,000 clones, with 77% observed a single time. V is TRBV6-5 and J is TRBJ1-2, with no clear D. This TCR came from an adult with an advanced solid tumor such as melanoma, head and neck, liver or kidney cancer. Material: CD4+ or CD8+ T cells sorted from blood, obtained in a trial of the OX40 agonist ivuxolimab. For the CDR3, the DNA is TGTGCCAGCAGTTACCTCACAGCCTATGGCTACACCTTC. Translated: CASSYLTAYGYTF.